Below are 9 T cell receptor beta chains sequenced from a single sample in a study of OX40 agonist ivuxolimab in advanced cancers. Repertoires were generated with immunoSEQ multiplex PCR, while TCRdb's copy carries only in-frame clones and drops some. Altogether 65,000 to 80,000 clones are present, about 93% being singletons, with the ten largest covering 5.5% to 7%. Sequencing was performed on CD4+ or CD8+ T cells sorted from blood, taken in a trial of the OX40 agonist ivuxolimab. These receptors came from an adult with an advanced solid tumor such as melanoma, head and neck, liver or kidney cancer.

The V call is TRBV11-3, the J call TRBJ1-1; D unclear. Trimming stripped 1 base from V and 4 bases from J, with 7 bases between. This CDR3 has 13 amino acids. Germline V lookup: CDR1 SGHNT, CDR2 YENEEA. This CDR3 reads CASSLVTGTEAFF. The CDR3 DNA is TGTGCCAGCAGCTTAGTAACTGGCACTGAAGCTTTCTTT.

The chain uses TRBV11-2 and TRBJ2-5; 7 nucleotides line up with TRBD2. Trimming cost V 4 bases and J 5 bases; bases outside gene matches: 7. CDR1 SGHAT and CDR2 FQNNGV come from the germline V gene. This CDR3 comprises 14 residues. DNA for the CDR3: TGTGCCAGCAGCTCCCGGGGGGTGTCGGAGACCCAGTACTTC. It codes for CASSSRGVSETQYF.

This chain connects TRBV9 to TRBJ1-1; 8 nucleotides match TRBD1. Germline V gene sequence: CDR1 SGDLS, CDR2 YYNGEE. The CDR3 totals 14 residues. V lost 3 bases to trimming and J lost 1 base; unmatched junction nucleotides: 2. The CDR3 DNA reads TGTGCCAGCAGCGCCGGGACAGGGAACACTGAAGCTTTCTTT. This codes for CASSAGTGNTEAFF.

The chain couples TRBV11-3 to TRBJ2-7, with D perhaps TRBD1 or TRBD2 (5 bases each). The V gene lost 8 bases and the J gene lost 5 bases, with 16 bases spanning the gap. This CDR3 contains 13 residues. The germline V gene encodes CDR1 SGHNT and CDR2 YENEEA. The CDR3 DNA reads as TGTGCCAGCGGTTGGGGGAACCACGACGAGCAGTACTTC. Encoded protein: CASGWGNHDEQYF.

The rearrangement uses TRBV19 and TRBJ2-3; TRBD2 matches at 15 bases. V was pared by 6 bases and J by 6 bases, with 4 bases of the junction left unmatched. Germline V gives CDR1 LNHDA, CDR2 SQIVND (reference sequence). The CDR3 is made up of 15 amino acids. Here the CDR3 reads CASSRTSGRGDTQYF. The DNA for the CDR3 is TGTGCCAGTAGCCGGACTAGCGGGAGGGGGGATACGCAGTATTTT.

J is TRBJ2-1 and V is TRBV7-9; D may be TRBD2 (6 bases). The V end was cut by 5 bases, the J end by 0 bases, with 20 bases between. CDR1 SEHNR and CDR2 FQNEAQ come from the germline V gene (reference sequence). This CDR3 is built from 18 residues. CDR3 loop: CASSPRRAAVSSYNEQFF. CDR3 sequence (DNA): TGTGCCAGCAGCCCTAGGAGGGCCGCCGTAAGCTCCTACAATGAGCAGTTCTTC.

This clone was detected only once. The V gene is TRBV4-3, the J gene TRBJ2-7, with D possibly matching TRBD2 (5 bases). The ends were cut back, 1 base at V and 2 bases at J, with 9 bases in the middle. Germline CDR1 LGHNA, CDR2 YSLEER. The CDR3 has 14 residues. In DNA, the CDR3 is TGCGCCAGCAGCCAAGCGGCCGGGGCCTACGAGCAGTACTTC. Translating it yields CASSQAAGAYEQYF.

The genes are TRBV10-2 and TRBJ2-1; either TRBD1 or TRBD2 may supply D (6 bases each). CDR1 is WSHSY and CDR2 is SAAADI in the germline V gene. This CDR3 is built from 14 residues. V dropped 11 bases and J dropped 0 bases, with 14 bases sitting between them. CDR3 nucleotides: TGCGCCTCTGGGGGGCAGAGCTCCTACAATGAGCAGTTCTTC. This codes for CASGGQSSYNEQFF.

The CDR3 is CASSSGGRATYEQYF. In DNA, the CDR3 is TGTGCCAGCAGTTCAGGGGGACGGGCAACCTACGAGCAGTACTTC. The genes are TRBV27 and TRBJ2-7; 7 bases map to TRBD1. Trimming cost V 4 bases and J 2 bases; bases outside gene matches: 8. CDR1 is MNHEY, CDR2 SMNVEV, per germline (reference sequence). The CDR3 contains 15 residues.